Listed here are 10 T cell receptor beta chains from one sample, sequenced in a study of T-cell reconstitution after alpha-beta-depleted transplantation in children. TCRbeta library construction was performed incorporating unique molecular identifiers. Each CDR3 protein gets one entry after TCRdb re-called the PCR reads with MiXCR. This sample carries roughly 500,000 distinct CDR3 sequences, about 10% of them seen once, and the ten largest clones take 2%. Source: PBMCs, taken before TCRalphabeta/CD19-depleted stem cell transplant. The receptors originated from a child younger than 10 with inherited bone marrow failure, due to receive a stem cell transplant.

V gene TRBV20-1 combines with J gene TRBJ1-5; D is perhaps TRBD1 (6 bases). This CDR3 contains 16 residues. Trimming pared 3 bases from V and 6 bases from J, leaving 21 bases between. Germline V lookup: CDR1 DFQATT, CDR2 SNEGSKA (reference sequence). DNA for the CDR3: TGCAGTGCTAGTCGGGGGGGCGCCATGTCCGGTCAGCCCCAGCATTTT. The encoded protein is CSASRGGAMSGQPQHF.

As to this clonotype: A much more abundant neighbour one base away suggests this may be a read error. The CDR3 coding sequence is TGTGCCATCAGCAACCCCCCTAATGACAGGGGACAGGCCCAGTACTTC. It is translated as CAISNPPNDRGQAQYF. The chain couples TRBV7-9 to TRBJ2-5; 8 bases agree with TRBD1. The CDR3 is 16 residues long. CDR1 SEHNR and CDR2 FQNEAQ come from the germline V gene (reference sequence).

Many counts were recorded for this clonotype. The rearrangement uses TRBV4-3 and TRBJ1-2; no reliable D call. The germline CDR1 and CDR2 sequences are LGHNA and YSLEER. The CDR3 length is 15 residues. Trimming stripped 0 bases from V and 0 bases from J, with 8 bases between. This CDR3 reads CASSQDAGANYGYTF. CDR3 coding DNA: TGCGCCAGCAGCCAAGATGCCGGAGCTAACTATGGCTACACCTTC.

The sample holds many counts of this clonotype. The chain recombines TRBV7-8 with TRBJ1-4; maybe TRBD1 (5 bases). The CDR3 length is 16 residues. In germline, CDR1 is SGHVS, CDR2 FQNEAQ. V gave up 0 bases and J gave up 7 bases, with 15 bases separating them. The CDR3 reads CASSLAQGWTSEKLFF. CDR3 coding DNA: TGTGCCAGCAGCTTAGCTCAGGGATGGACAAGTGAAAAACTGTTTTTT. Drawing the rest from reference TRBV7-8 and TRBJ1-4, the complete variable domain is GAGVSQSPRYKVAKRGQDVALRCDPISGHVSLFWYQQALGQGPEFLTYFQNEAQLDKSGLPSDRFFAERPEGSVSTLKIQRTQQEDSAVYLCASSLAQGWTSEKLFFGSGTQLSVL.

The V and J genes are TRBV20-1 and TRBJ1-2, with 7 bases lining up with TRBD1. J gave up 4 bases and V 1 base, and 6 bases lay outside the gene matches. Germline values: CDR1 DFQATT, CDR2 SNEGSKA (reference sequence). This CDR3 comprises 14 residues. In DNA, the CDR3 is TGCAGTGCTAGAGTGGACAGGAATATCTATGGCTACACCTTC. Translating gives CSARVDRNIYGYTF.

This rearrangement joins TRBV20-1 to TRBJ1-2; no clear D. The CDR3 has 11 amino acids. Germline CDR1 is DFQATT and CDR2 is SNEGSKA (reference sequence). V lost 5 bases and J 4 bases, leaving 8 bases between the germline ends. Written as DNA, the CDR3 is TGCAGTGCTGATAGGATCTATGGCTACACCTTC. Residues: CSADRIYGYTF.

This chain joins TRBV7-2 and TRBJ2-7; D is undetermined. Germline V gives CDR1 SGHTA, CDR2 FQGNSA. Trimming shortened V by 1 base and J by 2 bases, and 9 bases separated the two germline ends. The length of the CDR3 is 14 residues. CDR3 residues: CASSLVANTYEQYF. The DNA of the CDR3 is TGTGCCAGCAGCTTAGTAGCTAACACCTACGAGCAGTACTTC.

As for this clonotype: A read error may explain this, as a much larger clone is one base away. V and J are TRBV5-1 and TRBJ2-5; D is ambiguous. CDR1 SGHRS and CDR2 YFSETQ come from the germline V gene. CDR3 length: 14 residues. CDR3 coding DNA: TGCGACAGCAGCTTGACTGGGCCCGAAGAGACCCAGTACTTC. Amino acids: CDSSLTGPEETQYF. The entire variable domain, with the rest obtained from reference TRBV5-1 and TRBJ2-5, is as follows: KAGVTQTPRYLIKTRGQQVTLSCSPISGHRSVSWYQQTPGQGLQFLFEYFSETQRNKGNFPGRFSGRQFSNSRSEMNVSTLELGDSALYLCDSSLTGPEETQYFGPGTRLLVL.

The table lists this clonotype with many counts. V is TRBV11-2 and J is TRBJ2-3; D is undetermined. Between the trimmed V and J ends, which lost 0 bases and 6 bases, there was a span of 10 bases. The CDR3 consists of 14 residues. The germline gives CDR1 SGHAT, CDR2 FQNNGV. The CDR3 reads CASSLDQGSDTQYF. CDR3 DNA sequence: TGTGCCAGCAGCTTAGATCAAGGGTCGGATACGCAGTATTTT.

The V call is TRBV7-2, the J call TRBJ2-7, with D possibly matching TRBD2 (6 bases). This CDR3 spans 14 amino acids. Germline values: CDR1 SGHTA, CDR2 FQGNSA. The ends were cut back, 3 bases at V and 5 bases at J, with 14 bases in the middle. CDR3 in DNA: TGTGCCAGCAGCTTCGGCGGGGCTTTTGACGAGCAGTACTTC. Protein sequence: CASSFGGAFDEQYF.